Shown below are 31 T cell receptor beta chains from a single sample sequenced in a study of molecular identifiers for immune sequencing clone quantification. TCRdb independently ran MiXCR on the PCR reads; one entry per CDR3 protein. Here the sample spans hundreds of thousands of distinct CDR3 sequences, roughly 23% being singletons. Sequencing was performed on naive CD8+ T cells from blood, with Jurkat cell RNA spiked in. Subset indicated: FACS-sorted CD8+CD4-CCR7+CD45RA+ naive T cells. These receptors originate from a human donor in good health. Some libraries in this study had Jurkat cell RNA spiked in.

Ten or more counts support this clonotype. The chain uses TRBV10-3 and TRBJ2-3, with 7 bases matching TRBD2. In germline, CDR1 is ENHRY, CDR2 SYGVKD. J gave up 2 bases and V 4 bases, and 6 bases lay outside the gene matches. The length of the CDR3 is 15 residues. The CDR3 nucleotides are TGTGCCATCAGTGGAATGCTAGCGGACACAGATACGCAGTATTTT. Translated, it gives CAISGMLADTDTQYF.

The V call is TRBV5-4, the J call TRBJ2-3, with 10 bases identical to TRBD1. Germline lookup yields CDR1 SGHNT and CDR2 YYREEE (reference sequence). The CDR3 is made up of 17 amino acids. V lost 4 bases and J lost 4; bases outside the gene matches: 12. CDR3 amino acids: CASSLVPGTGEPDTQYF. The CDR3, as DNA: TGTGCCAGCAGCCTCGTTCCCGGGACAGGGGAACCAGATACGCAGTATTTT.

About this clonotype itself: A much larger clone differs from this one at a single base, so this may be a read error. J is TRBJ2-5 and V is TRBV29-1; D might be TRBD1 or TRBD2, each matching 5 bases. Per germline, CDR1 SQVTM and CDR2 ANQGSEA. The CDR3 is made up of 19 amino acids. This chain's CDR3 is CSVDMPRGWGKAPQETQHF. The CDR3 nucleotides are TGCAGCGTCGACATGCCGCGAGGGTGGGGGAAAGCCCCGCAAGAGACCCAGCACTTC.

As to this clonotype: One base away lies a much larger clone, so this may be a sequencing read error. The chain combines TRBV30 with TRBJ2-1; 7 nucleotides line up with TRBD2. The CDR3 loop spans 15 amino acids. The V gene's germline CDR1 is GTSNPN and CDR2 SVGIG (reference sequence). The CDR3 DNA reads TGTGCCCGGAGTGTACTCGGGACTACCTACAATGAGCAGTTCTTC. It is translated as CARSVLGTTYNEQFF.

The chain couples TRBV6-2 or TRBV6-3 to TRBJ2-5; the D gene could be TRBD1 or TRBD2 (5 bases each). Trimming removed 5 bases from V and 5 bases from J, with 30 bases in between. From germline, CDR1 is MNHEY and CDR2 SVGEGT. The CDR3 sequence is 19 residues long. DNA of the CDR3: TGTGCCAGCAGTATGCGGATATTAGGGGAGACTATCCCTAGTGAGACCCAGTACTTC. This gives the protein CASSMRILGETIPSETQYF.

Note on this clonotype: Since a much larger clone is just one base distant, this may be a read error. V usage is TRBV2 and J usage is TRBJ1-1; a weak D match, TRBD1 (6 bases). Per the germline V gene, CDR1 is SNHLY and CDR2 is FYNNEI. Between the trimmed V and J ends, which lost 9 bases and 6 bases, there was a span of 20 bases. The CDR3 sequence is 14 residues long. The CDR3, as DNA: TGTGCCAGAGGACAGACGCCTCTTGGGGCTGAAGCTTTCTTT. It is translated as CARGQTPLGAEAFF.

This clonotype was recorded a few times. J is TRBJ2-7 and V is TRBV2, with TRBD2 matching over 11 bases. The germline V gene encodes CDR1 SNHLY and CDR2 FYNNEI. With 6 bases clipped from V and 0 bases from J, the junction kept 13 bases outside the gene matches. The CDR3 runs 18 residues. The CDR3 is CASRDPGLAGLSSYEQYF. In nucleotides, the CDR3 is TGTGCCAGCAGAGACCCTGGACTAGCGGGTTTAAGCTCCTACGAGCAGTACTTC. The full variable domain, with the rest looked up from reference TRBV2 and TRBJ2-7, is EPEVTQTPSHQVTQMGQEVILRCVPISNHLYFYWYRQILGQKVEFLVSFYNNEISEKSEIFDDQFSVERPDGSNFTLKIRSTKLEDSAMYFCASRDPGLAGLSSYEQYFGPGTRLTVT.

The gene calls are TRBV5-4 and TRBJ2-7; D may be TRBD2 (7 bases). V was cut by 3 bases and J by 1 base, with 14 bases left in between. This CDR3 region has 15 residues. Germline lookup yields CDR1 SGHNT and CDR2 YYREEE (reference sequence). CDR3 DNA sequence: TGTGCCAGCAGCTCAAACAGGGAGGGGTCCTACGAGCAGTACTTC. Translation gives CASSSNREGSYEQYF.

In this sample, this clonotype turned up many times. The chain recombines TRBV20-1 with TRBJ1-6, with 8 bases matching TRBD1. Trimming took 2 bases from V and 4 from J; bases not matched to a gene: 10. This CDR3 has 17 amino acids. CDR1 and CDR2 from the germline V gene are DFQATT and SNEGSKA (reference sequence). The CDR3 bases are TGCAGTGCTAGACGCCAGGACAGGGTCGTGTATAATTCACCCCTCCACTTT. Translated, it gives CSARRQDRVVYNSPLHF.

Turning to this clonotype: A much larger clonotype is one base distant, so this may be a read error. The chain links TRBV11-2 to TRBJ2-3; 8 bases align to TRBD2. The germline CDR1 and CDR2 sequences are SGHAT and FQNNGV. With V trimmed by 4 bases and J by 1 base, 4 bases remained unmatched. The CDR3 covers 15 residues. CDR3 in amino acids: CASSSLGLGTDTQYF. As DNA, the CDR3 is TGTGCCAGCAGCTCTCTGGGACTAGGCACAGATACGCAGTATTTT.

This clonotype was counted many times. The V call is TRBV30, the J call TRBJ2-1; 9 bases match TRBD2. The V segment lost 6 bases and the J segment 11 bases; nucleotides outside the gene matches: 5. The CDR3 loop spans 11 amino acids. Germline V gene data show CDR1 as GTSNPN and CDR2 as SVGIG (reference sequence). CDR3 sequence reads: CACLAGGKQFF. CDR3 bases: TGTGCCTGCCTGGCGGGGGGGAAGCAGTTCTTC.

This clonotype was counted a few times. DNA of the CDR3: TGTGCCAGCAGCTCCGGGACTAGCGAAGCCGGGGAGCTGTTTTTT. As protein: CASSSGTSEAGELFF. The rearrangement links TRBV7-9 to TRBJ2-2, with 10 bases aligning to TRBD2. Germline CDR1 and CDR2: SEHNR and FQNEAQ (reference sequence). This CDR3 is built from 15 residues. After removal of 4 bases from V and 6 bases from J, the junction contained 5 bases not matched to a gene.

This chain uses TRBV3-1 with TRBJ1-1; D is perhaps TRBD1 (5 bases). Between the trimmed V and J ends, which lost 0 bases and 9 bases, there was a span of 17 bases. This CDR3 spans 15 amino acids. Germline V CDR1 and CDR2: LGHDT, YNNKEL (reference sequence). CDR3 amino acids: CASSQDFRGSLQAFF. The CDR3 DNA sequence: TGTGCCAGCAGCCAAGATTTTAGGGGCAGTCTGCAAGCTTTCTTT. Based on the CDR3 plus reference TRBV3-1 and TRBJ1-1, the full variable domain is DTAVSQTPKYLVTQMGNDKSIKCEQNLGHDTMYWYKQDSKKFLKIMFSYNNKELIINETVPNRFSPKSPDKAHLNLHINSLELGDSAVYFCASSQDFRGSLQAFFGQGTRLTVV.

This chain links TRBV9 with TRBJ2-7; D may be TRBD2 (5 bases). This CDR3 is built from 13 residues. V was cut by 0 bases and J by 11 bases, with 15 bases left in between. Germline V gene sequence: CDR1 SGDLS, CDR2 YYNGEE. The CDR3 sequence is CASSVGAGGPKYF. In DNA, the CDR3 is TGTGCCAGCAGCGTAGGCGCAGGAGGACCGAAGTACTTC.

On this clonotype itself: This clone may be a read error of a much larger clone one base away. This sequence joins TRBV20-1 and TRBJ2-3, with 9 positions matching TRBD2. CDR1 and CDR2 (germline): DFQATT, SNEGSKA (reference sequence). The CDR3 contains 16 residues. The CDR3 DNA reads as TGCAGTGCCACACCCGGGACTAGCTTGGCCACAGATATGCAGTATTTT. Translation: CSATPGTSLATDMQYF.

This clonotype was counted a few times. The chain combines TRBV7-9 with TRBJ1-2; the D gene is possibly TRBD1 (6 bases). The CDR3 is made up of 15 amino acids. Germline V gene lookup returns CDR1 SEHNR and CDR2 FQNEAQ (reference sequence). V lost 5 bases to trimming and J lost 4 bases, with 17 bases between them. The CDR3 bases are TGTGCCAGCAGCCCCCCCGGACAGAGAAGCTATGGCTACACCTTC. It translates to CASSPPGQRSYGYTF.

The chain couples TRBV6-5 to TRBJ1-2, with D perhaps matching TRBD1 (5 bases). CDR3 length: 15 amino acids. Germline loops: CDR1 MNHEY, CDR2 SVGAGI. V dropped 2 bases and J dropped 5 bases, with 15 bases sitting between them. CDR3 nucleotides: TGTGCCAGCAGTTACGCCGAGGCGGGACCTTATGGCTACACCTTC. This gives the protein CASSYAEAGPYGYTF.

This clonotype was recorded at least ten times. The rearrangement links TRBV12-3 or TRBV12-4 to TRBJ1-1; TRBD1 might be the D (5 bases). Trimming pared 5 bases from V and 8 bases from J, leaving 12 bases between. The CDR3 runs to 12 residues. The CDR3 reads CASSLTGKEAFF. CDR3 DNA: TGTGCCAGCAGTCTTACAGGCAAAGAAGCTTTCTTT.

On this clonotype itself: Since no conserved phenylalanine or tryptophan closes the CDR3, a read error is the likely cause. The rearrangement links TRBV3-1 to TRBJ1-1; D unresolved. The V end was cut by 1 base, the J end by 4 bases, with 10 bases between. The CDR3 is made up of 14 amino acids. CDR1 is LGHDT and CDR2 is YNNKEL in the germline V gene (reference sequence). CDR3 DNA: TGTGCCAGCAGCCAAGTTGAGGGAATCACTGAAGCTTTCTAT. Protein sequence: CASSQVEGITEAFY.

For this clonotype: Possible read error: a much larger clone is one base away. This chain connects TRBV20-1 to TRBJ2-7; TRBD2 agrees at 12 bases. Germline values: CDR1 DFQATT, CDR2 SNEGSKA (reference sequence). V lost 7 bases to trimming and J lost 6 bases; unmatched junction nucleotides: 10. The CDR3 runs 14 residues. The CDR3 DNA reads as TGCAGTGGCAATCTAGCGGGAGGGCCCCCCGAGCAGTACTTC. Encoded protein: CSGNLAGGPPEQYF.

This clonotype occurred a few times. The chain combines TRBV12-3 or TRBV12-4 with TRBJ1-5; D is possibly TRBD1 (5 bases). With 5 bases removed from V and 0 bases from J, the gap between germline ends came to 11 bases. The CDR3 has 15 residues. Here the CDR3 DNA reads TGTGCCAGCAGTGGGGGGACCTCTAGCAATCAGCCCCAGCATTTT. This translates into CASSGGTSSNQPQHF.

V gene TRBV4-3 combines with J gene TRBJ2-7; no clear D gene. Germline V gene sequence: CDR1 LGHNA, CDR2 YSLEER. The V gene lost 0 bases and the J gene lost 6 bases, with 12 bases spanning the gap. The CDR3 is made up of 14 amino acids. CDR3 sequence reads: CASSQEAGLIEQYF. The CDR3 nucleotides are TGCGCCAGCAGCCAAGAGGCAGGTTTAATCGAGCAGTACTTC.

Ten or more counts support this clonotype. This chain links TRBV6-5 with TRBJ2-3; 13 bases match TRBD2. V was pared by 4 bases and J by 6 bases, with 7 bases of the junction left unmatched. In germline, CDR1 is MNHEY, CDR2 SVGAGI. This CDR3 spans 16 amino acids. The CDR3 sequence: CASSSRTSGSRDTQYF. In nucleotides, the CDR3 is TGTGCCAGCAGTTCCCGGACTAGCGGGAGCCGGGATACGCAGTATTTT.

This clonotype has just a few counts. The gene calls are TRBV4-1 and TRBJ2-7; 9 positions agree with TRBD1. This CDR3 is 13 amino acids long. Trimming took 5 bases from V and 5 from J; bases not matched to a gene: 4. Germline CDR1 reads MGHRA; CDR2 reads YSYEKL. CDR3 bases: TGCGCCAGCAGCAGACAGGGGGACAACGAGCAGTACTTC. Protein product: CASSRQGDNEQYF.

As regards this clonotype: A read error is possible here, since a much larger clone lies one base away. The chain recombines TRBV7-9 with TRBJ2-3, with no clear D. The CDR3 extends over 14 amino acids. CDR1 is SEHNR, CDR2 FQNEAQ, per germline (reference sequence). Trimming took off 5 bases at V and 1 base at J, with 10 bases between the two ends. CDR3 sequence: CASSPIGGTDTQYF. CDR3 nucleotides: TGTGCCAGCAGCCCCATTGGGGGCACAGATACGCAGTATTTT. The full variable domain, rest sourced from reference TRBV7-9 and TRBJ2-3, is DTGVSQNPRHKITKRGQNVTFRCDPISEHNRLYWYRQTLGQGPEFLTYFQNEAQLEKSRLLSDRFSAERPKGSFSTLEIQRTEQGDSAMYLCASSPIGGTDTQYFGPGTRLTVL.

This clonotype was observed a handful of times. Relative to the germline gene, one junction end is altered; a read error may explain this. This rearrangement joins TRBV2 to TRBJ2-3; 8 nucleotides match TRBD2. The CDR3 runs to 14 residues. Germline V gene data show CDR1 as SNHLY and CDR2 as FYNNEI. CDR3 sequence reads: CASSAAGGTDTQYF. In DNA, the CDR3 is TGTGCCAGCAGTGCTGCGGGGGGCACGGATACGCAGTATTTT.

In its sample, this clonotype was seen a few times. CDR3 bases: TGTGCCGGATTCAAGACCTCCTACGAGCAGTACTTC. Amino acids: CAGFKTSYEQYF. The chain carries TRBV30 and TRBJ2-7; no firm D call. CDR3 length: 12 amino acids. Trimming removed 8 bases from V and 0 bases from J, with 11 bases in between. Germline CDR1 reads GTSNPN; CDR2 reads SVGIG (reference sequence).

This clonotype has a count of ten or more. This sequence joins TRBV11-2 and TRBJ2-5, with 10 bases matching TRBD2. This CDR3 is 17 amino acids long. Germline CDR1 and CDR2: SGHAT and FQNNGV. Trimming cost V 0 bases and J 4 bases; bases outside gene matches: 8. The chain's CDR3 is CASSLDVRLAGVETQYF. Written as DNA, the CDR3 is TGTGCCAGCAGCTTAGATGTTCGGCTAGCGGGAGTAGAGACCCAGTACTTC.

Worth noting for this clonotype: The germline gene is not matched at one end of the junction; a read error may be the cause. The chain has TRBV14 and TRBJ1-1, with D unclear. Germline V lookup: CDR1 SGHDN, CDR2 FVKESK. This CDR3 has 14 residues. CDR3 residues: CASSQPGLDTEAFF. DNA of the CDR3: TGTGCCAGCAGCCAACCCGGACTTGACACCGAAGCTTTCTTT.

Remarks on this clonotype: A single base separates this from a much larger clone, so it may be a read error. The rearrangement joins TRBV2 to TRBJ1-2, with 12 bases aligning to TRBD1. Per germline, CDR1 SNHLY and CDR2 FYNNEI. The CDR3 contains 16 residues. The CDR3 DNA reads as TGTGCCTGCAGTCGTACTCCCGGGACAGGGGGCCTTGGCTACACCTTC. Translated, it gives CACSRTPGTGGLGYTF.

The chain recombines TRBV2 with TRBJ2-7; TRBD1 might be the D (5 bases). CDR1 is SNHLY and CDR2 is FYNNEI in the germline V gene. The V gene lost 7 bases and the J gene lost 5 bases, with 9 bases spanning the gap. The CDR3 is 11 amino acids. The CDR3: CASTQADEQYF. The DNA for the CDR3 is TGTGCCAGCACACAGGCGGACGAGCAGTACTTC.